The TCR beta chain described here comes from a study of blood T cell repertoires in COVID-19. Study information: Samples came from the United States, Italy and Spain, spanning acute and convalescent COVID-19.

The participants were between roughly 18 and 90 years old and came from about two dozen US areas. Germline V CDR1 and CDR2: LNHDA, SQIVND (reference sequence). The CDR3 runs to 16 residues. The V segment lost 0 bases and the J segment 6 bases; nucleotides outside the gene matches: 10. Clones were read by immunoSEQ multiplex PCR, and TCRdb kept only the in-frame ones, dropping some. The sample has 120,000 to 150,000 clones; about 83% are singletons. The V gene is TRBV19, the J gene TRBJ2-7; TRBD2 matches at 8 bases. The origin of this receptor is a woman between 45 and 60 years old who had been exposed to COVID-19. Material for sequencing was PBMCs or T cells enriched from blood (not recorded which). The CDR3 region is CASSIEGGIAGSEQYF. In DNA, the CDR3 is TGTGCCAGTAGTATAGAAGGTGGAATAGCGGGGTCCGAGCAGTACTTC.